This is a list of T cell receptor beta chains from one sample in a study of cytomegalovirus exposure and HLA in healthy donors. Clones were read by immunoSEQ multiplex PCR, and TCRdb kept only the in-frame ones, dropping some. The top ten hold around 13% of the sample, which has about 100,000 clones, approximately 74% seen once. Sequenced sample: PBMCs. The receptors shown here come from a woman between 40 and 50 years old in good health and CMV-seropositive. CDR3s include the opening cysteine and the closing phenylalanine or tryptophan. The D gene is left open where the match is weak. Clone size is given for some rows only: seen once, a few or many times, or a class if the clone is expanded.

CDR3aa | CDR3nt | j_gene | v_gene | d_gene | abundance
CASSHGGGGYNEQFF | TGCGCCAGCAGCCACGGGGGCGGGGGGTACAATGAGCAGTTCTTC | TRBJ2-1 | TRBV4-3 | TRBD2 | .
CASSRQTGNYGYTF | TGTGCCAGCAGTCGCCAGACAGGAAACTATGGCTACACCTTC | TRBJ1-2 | TRBV6-5 | . | .
CASSERQGATNEKLFF | TGTGCCAGCAGTGAAAGACAGGGGGCAACTAATGAAAAACTGTTTTTT | TRBJ1-4 | TRBV25-1 | TRBD1 | .
CASSTTSGGPQETQYF | TGTGCCAGCTCAACAACTAGCGGGGGGCCCCAAGAGACCCAGTACTTC | TRBJ2-5 | TRBV18 | TRBD2 | .
CASSQHRSPYEQYF | TGCGCCAGCAGCCAACACAGGAGCCCCTACGAGCAGTACTTC | TRBJ2-7 | TRBV4-1 | . | .
CASSQEDSNYGYTF | TGTGCCAGCAGCCAAGAGGACAGCAACTATGGCTACACCTTC | TRBJ1-2 | TRBV4-2 | . | .
CASSLEDSRNSPLHF | TGTGCCAGCAGCTTAGAGGACAGCAGAAATTCACCCCTCCACTTT | TRBJ1-6 | TRBV7-6 | . | .
CASSLTGQGWTEAFF | TGTGCCAGCAGTTTAACGGGCCAGGGGTGGACTGAAGCTTTCTTT | TRBJ1-1 | TRBV27 | . | once
CASSSFYGYTF | TGTGCCAGCAGCTCCTTCTATGGCTACACCTTC | TRBJ1-2 | TRBV5-6 | . | .
CASSALGGASGTGELFF | TGTGCCAGCAGTGCCCTGGGGGGGGCCTCCGGCACCGGGGAGCTGTTTTTT | TRBJ2-2 | TRBV9 | . | .
CAISGNYDRTKYGYTF | TGTGCCATCAGTGGAAACTATGACAGGACGAAGTATGGCTACACCTTC | TRBJ1-2 | TRBV10-3 | . | .
CAWSVLAALDTQYF | TGTGCCTGGAGTGTACTTGCGGCGTTAGATACGCAGTATTTT | TRBJ2-3 | TRBV30 | . | .
CASSETDRFYGYTF | TGTGCCAGCAGCGAGACCGACAGATTCTATGGCTACACCTTC | TRBJ1-2 | TRBV9 | . | .
CASRLGGGPSDEQYF | TGTGCCAGCAGATTAGGGGGGGGCCCCTCAGACGAGCAGTACTTC | TRBJ2-7 | TRBV14 | . | .
CASSPLSSQKNSPLHF | TGTGCCAGCAGCCCTTTATCATCACAGAAAAATTCACCCCTCCACTTT | TRBJ1-6 | TRBV27 | . | .
CASSRGQGNTGELFF | TGTGCCAGCTCACGCGGTCAGGGGAACACCGGGGAGCTGTTTTTT | TRBJ2-2 | TRBV18 | . | .
CASSTPDRSYEQYF | TGTGCCAGCAGTACCCCGGACAGGAGCTACGAGCAGTACTTC | TRBJ2-7 | TRBV6-5 | TRBD1 | .
CASSDRANTEAFF | TGCGCCAGCAGTGACAGGGCGAACACTGAAGCTTTCTTT | TRBJ1-1 | TRBV10-1 | . | few
CASSYSAGDYNEQFF | TGTGCCAGCAGTTATTCAGCGGGGGACTACAATGAGCAGTTCTTC | TRBJ2-1 | TRBV6-5 | TRBD2 | few
CASSLEARGLWNTEAFF | TGTGCCAGCAGCTTAGAAGCCAGGGGGCTCTGGAACACTGAAGCTTTCTTT | TRBJ1-1 | TRBV7-8 | TRBD1 | few
CASSQDILARLYEQYF | TGCGCCAGCAGCCAAGATATACTAGCGCGACTTTACGAGCAGTACTTC | TRBJ2-7 | TRBV4-3 | TRBD2 | .
CASREDTGELFF | TGTGCCAGCAGGGAGGACACCGGGGAGCTGTTTTTT | TRBJ2-2 | TRBV2 | . | .
CASSTGPDTQYF | TGCGCCAGCAGTACAGGGCCAGATACGCAGTATTTT | TRBJ2-3 | TRBV10-1 | . | .
CASSYSRTAPRQAFF | TGTGCCAGCAGTTACTCGAGGACAGCTCCCCGCCAAGCTTTCTTT | TRBJ1-1 | TRBV6-5 | . | .
CASGSAVSGNSPLHF | TGTGCCAGCGGCAGTGCGGTTTCGGGAAATTCACCCCTCCACTTT | TRBJ1-6 | TRBV2 | . | few
CASQVTGARALHF | TGTGCCAGCCAGGTGACAGGGGCTAGGGCCCTCCACTTT | TRBJ1-6 | TRBV13 | TRBD1 | .
CASSLVDGVYEQYF | TGCGCCAGCAGCTTGGTCGACGGAGTCTACGAGCAGTACTTC | TRBJ2-7 | TRBV5-1 | . | .
CASSSPRLQGAFYGYTF | TGTGCCAGCAGCTCCCCAAGGTTACAGGGGGCATTCTATGGCTACACCTTC | TRBJ1-2 | TRBV11-2 | TRBD1 | .
CAWSRRGEGSPLHF | TGTGCCTGGAGTAGGAGGGGAGAGGGTTCACCCCTCCACTTT | TRBJ1-6 | TRBV30 | . | .
CASSQGPAGYYEQYF | TGCGCCAGCAGCCAAGGCCCAGCGGGGTACTACGAGCAGTACTTC | TRBJ2-7 | TRBV4-1 | TRBD2 | .
CASSLGTGFRNEQYF | TGTGCCAGCAGCTTAGGGACAGGGTTCCGGAACGAGCAGTACTTC | TRBJ2-7 | TRBV7-2 | TRBD1 | .
CASSLRQGAQQYF | TGTGCCAGCAGCTTGAGGCAGGGGGCTCAACAGTACTTC | TRBJ2-7 | TRBV5-6 | TRBD1 | .
CASRMRGSYEQYF | TGTGCCAGCCGAATGAGGGGGTCCTACGAGCAGTACTTC | TRBJ2-7 | TRBV19 | . | few
CAWRPGVSYEQYF | TGTGCCTGGAGGCCGGGAGTCTCCTACGAGCAGTACTTC | TRBJ2-7 | TRBV30 | . | .
CASSLSGGAATGELFF | TGTGCCAGCAGCCTTAGCGGGGGGGCCGCCACCGGGGAGCTGTTTTTT | TRBJ2-2 | TRBV11-3 | TRBD2 | .
CASSEGTGFGIYGYTF | TGTGCCAGCAGTGAAGGCACTGGGTTCGGGATCTATGGCTACACCTTC | TRBJ1-2 | TRBV6-1 | . | .
CASSRFGLSNTGELFF | TGTGCCAGCAGCAGATTTGGGCTCTCGAACACCGGGGAGCTGTTTTTT | TRBJ2-2 | TRBV7-3 | . | .
CSARQVETQYF | TGCAGTGCTAGGCAGGTGGAGACCCAGTACTTC | TRBJ2-5 | TRBV20-1 | . | once
CASSFPRTANTGELFF | TGTGCCAGCAGCTTCCCCCGTACAGCGAACACCGGGGAGCTGTTTTTT | TRBJ2-2 | TRBV7-9 | . | .
CASSPHPHEQYF | TGTGCCAGCAGCCCCCATCCCCACGAGCAGTACTTC | TRBJ2-7 | TRBV5-8 | . | .
CASSPGTGAVYGYTF | TGTGCCAGCTCACCTGGGACAGGGGCTGTCTATGGCTACACCTTC | TRBJ1-2 | TRBV18 | TRBD1 | .
CASSQESAVTGAGYEQYF | TGCGCCAGCAGCCAAGAGAGTGCGGTGACAGGGGCCGGCTACGAGCAGTACTTC | TRBJ2-7 | TRBV4-1 | TRBD1 | few
CAWKMGGEVVGYTF | TGTGCCTGGAAGATGGGGGGAGAGGTGGTTGGCTACACCTTC | TRBJ1-2 | TRBV30 | . | .
CASSEQPSGGTFSGETQYF | TGTGCCAGCAGTGAACAGCCCAGCGGGGGAACCTTTAGTGGGGAGACCCAGTACTTC | TRBJ2-5 | TRBV6-1 | TRBD2 | .
CAWSAQGDEQFF | TGTGCCTGGAGTGCACAGGGCGATGAGCAGTTCTTC | TRBJ2-1 | TRBV30 | . | .
CASSTGTGNTEAFF | TGTGCCAGCAGCACCGGGACAGGGAACACTGAAGCTTTCTTT | TRBJ1-1 | TRBV5-5 | TRBD1 | .
CASSQDHGGGVYEQYF | TGCGCCAGCAGCCAAGATCATGGCGGGGGGGTCTACGAGCAGTACTTC | TRBJ2-7 | TRBV4-3 | TRBD2 | .
CASSLASGQINTEAFF | TGCGCCAGCAGCTTGGCCTCTGGCCAGATTAACACTGAAGCTTTCTTT | TRBJ1-1 | TRBV5-1 | . | few
CASSEGSGNTIYF | TGTGCCAGCAGTGAGGGCTCTGGAAACACCATATATTTT | TRBJ1-3 | TRBV6-6 | . | few
CASSRGAQPQHF | TGTGCCAGCAGCCGTGGGGCTCAGCCCCAGCATTTT | TRBJ1-5 | TRBV7-9 | . | few
CASSRGTGDYEQYF | TGCGCCAGCAGCCGAGGGACAGGCGACTACGAGCAGTACTTC | TRBJ2-7 | TRBV5-1 | TRBD1 | .